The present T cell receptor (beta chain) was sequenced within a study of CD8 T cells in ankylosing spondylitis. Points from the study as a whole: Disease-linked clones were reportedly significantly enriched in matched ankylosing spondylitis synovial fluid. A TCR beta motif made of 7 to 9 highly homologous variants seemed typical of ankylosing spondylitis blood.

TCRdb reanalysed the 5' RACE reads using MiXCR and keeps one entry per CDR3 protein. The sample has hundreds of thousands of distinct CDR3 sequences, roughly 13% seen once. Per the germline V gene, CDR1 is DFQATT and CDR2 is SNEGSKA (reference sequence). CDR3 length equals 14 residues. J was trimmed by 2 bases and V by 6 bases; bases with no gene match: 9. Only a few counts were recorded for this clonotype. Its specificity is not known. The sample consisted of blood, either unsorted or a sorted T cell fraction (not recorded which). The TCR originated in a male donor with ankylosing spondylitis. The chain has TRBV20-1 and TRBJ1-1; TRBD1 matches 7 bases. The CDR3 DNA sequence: TGCAGTGCACAAACGGGACAGCGTAACACTGAAGCTTTCTTT. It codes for CSAQTGQRNTEAFF.